These T cell receptor beta chains were read from a single sample in a study of blood T cell repertoires in COVID-19. Method: immunoSEQ multiplex PCR; TCRdb's copy keeps in-frame clones and lacks some. The table shows some 200,000 clones, with 86% occurring only once. Specimen: peripheral blood. The receptors shown here come from a man older than 75 with acute or convalescent COVID-19. The CDR3 runs from the conserved cysteine through the conserved F or W. The order of the fields is V gene, D gene, J gene, clone size, CDR3 protein, CDR3 DNA. D genes are given only for firm matches. Where a row states a size, it is once, few, many or the class of an expanded clone; other rows omit it.

v_gene: TRBV28; d_gene: TRBD2; j_gene: TRBJ2-1; abundance: .; CDR3aa: CASIYAGGKGVQFF; CDR3nt: TGTGCCAGCATTTACGCGGGGGGGAAGGGGGTTCAGTTCTTC
v_gene: TRBV18; d_gene: TRBD1; j_gene: TRBJ1-1; abundance: once; CDR3aa: CASSPNEGGSNTEAFF; CDR3nt: TGTGCCAGTTCCCCGAATGAAGGGGGCTCGAACACTGAAGCTTTCTTT
v_gene: TRBV19; d_gene: .; j_gene: TRBJ1-5; abundance: .; CDR3aa: CASSIGGSGGFNQPQHF; CDR3nt: TGTGCCAGTAGTATAGGAGGATCTGGGGGGTTTAATCAGCCCCAGCATTTT
v_gene: TRBV30; d_gene: .; j_gene: TRBJ1-1; abundance: .; CDR3aa: CAWTWGDTEAFF; CDR3nt: TGTGCCTGGACTTGGGGGGACACTGAAGCTTTCTTT
v_gene: TRBV4-1; d_gene: TRBD1; j_gene: TRBJ1-6; abundance: .; CDR3aa: CASSQGQSSYNSPLHF; CDR3nt: TGCGCCAGCAGCCAGGGACAGAGCTCCTATAATTCACCCCTCCACTTT
v_gene: TRBV28; d_gene: .; j_gene: TRBJ1-1; abundance: .; CDR3aa: CASSLTGEAFF; CDR3nt: TGTGCCAGCAGCTTGACAGGTGAAGCTTTCTTT
v_gene: TRBV7-2; d_gene: TRBD2; j_gene: TRBJ2-7; abundance: .; CDR3aa: CASSLVGLAGDKQYF; CDR3nt: TGTGCCAGCAGCTTAGTGGGACTAGCGGGAGACAAGCAGTACTTC
v_gene: TRBV19; d_gene: TRBD1; j_gene: TRBJ1-6; abundance: .; CDR3aa: CAVRDRGNSPLHF; CDR3nt: TGTGCCGTCCGGGACAGGGGTAATTCACCCCTCCACTTT
v_gene: TRBV27; d_gene: .; j_gene: TRBJ1-5; abundance: .; CDR3aa: CASSLDSGSQPQHF; CDR3nt: TGTGCCAGCAGTTTAGATAGTGGTAGTCAGCCCCAGCATTTT
v_gene: TRBV18; d_gene: .; j_gene: TRBJ1-2; abundance: .; CDR3aa: CASSPQGANYGYTF; CDR3nt: TGTGCCAGCTCTCCACAGGGAGCTAACTATGGCTACACCTTC
v_gene: TRBV3-1/TRBV3-2; d_gene: TRBD2; j_gene: TRBJ2-1; abundance: .; CDR3aa: CASSQGGSGSYNEQFF; CDR3nt: TGTGCCAGCAGCCAGGGAGGTAGCGGGAGCTACAATGAGCAGTTCTTC
v_gene: TRBV2; d_gene: TRBD1; j_gene: TRBJ2-1; abundance: .; CDR3aa: CASSAQGGLMDEQFF; CDR3nt: TGTGCCAGCAGTGCACAGGGGGGACTTATGGATGAGCAGTTCTTC
v_gene: TRBV11-3; d_gene: TRBD2; j_gene: TRBJ2-2; abundance: few; CDR3aa: CASSPVAGGTGELFF; CDR3nt: TGTGCCAGCAGCCCCGTAGCGGGAGGTACCGGGGAGCTGTTTTTT
v_gene: TRBV15; d_gene: TRBD1; j_gene: TRBJ2-3; abundance: .; CDR3aa: CATRRDRGPDTQYF; CDR3nt: TGTGCCACCAGAAGGGACAGGGGGCCAGATACGCAGTATTTT
v_gene: TRBV6-5; d_gene: .; j_gene: TRBJ1-2; abundance: .; CDR3aa: CASSRRQNQDYGYTF; CDR3nt: TGTGCCAGCAGCAGAAGACAGAACCAGGATTATGGCTACACCTTC
v_gene: TRBV5-5; d_gene: TRBD1; j_gene: TRBJ1-1; abundance: .; CDR3aa: CASSLSGGAPNTEAFF; CDR3nt: TGTGCCAGCAGCTTGTCAGGGGGCGCGCCGAACACTGAAGCTTTCTTT
v_gene: TRBV6-5; d_gene: .; j_gene: TRBJ1-1; abundance: once; CDR3aa: CASKNEGGATEAFF; CDR3nt: TGTGCCAGCAAAAACGAGGGCGGCGCCACTGAAGCTTTCTTT
v_gene: TRBV14; d_gene: .; j_gene: TRBJ2-5; abundance: .; CDR3aa: CASSQVRETQYF; CDR3nt: TGTGCCAGCAGCCAAGTCAGGGAGACCCAGTACTTC
v_gene: TRBV7-9; d_gene: .; j_gene: TRBJ1-2; abundance: few; CDR3aa: CASSSQVYYGYTF; CDR3nt: TGTGCCAGCAGCTCACAGGTTTACTATGGCTACACCTTC
v_gene: TRBV24-1; d_gene: TRBD2; j_gene: TRBJ2-1; abundance: .; CDR3aa: CATSDLQREGGGQFF; CDR3nt: TGTGCCACCAGTGATTTACAGCGGGAGGGCGGGGGGCAGTTCTTC
v_gene: TRBV11-2; d_gene: .; j_gene: TRBJ1-6; abundance: few; CDR3aa: CASSLNAGNSPLHF; CDR3nt: TGTGCCAGCAGCTTAAACGCGGGGAATTCACCCCTCCACTTT
v_gene: TRBV5-8; d_gene: TRBD1; j_gene: TRBJ2-2; abundance: .; CDR3aa: CASSFRDSLNTGELFF; CDR3nt: TGTGCCAGCAGCTTTAGGGACAGCCTGAACACCGGGGAGCTGTTTTTT
v_gene: TRBV18; d_gene: TRBD1; j_gene: TRBJ2-5; abundance: .; CDR3aa: CASSPTDREGETQYF; CDR3nt: TGTGCCAGCTCACCGACGGACAGGGAAGGAGAGACCCAGTACTTC
v_gene: TRBV18; d_gene: TRBD2; j_gene: TRBJ2-3; abundance: .; CDR3aa: CASSPPELAVTDTQYF; CDR3nt: TGTGCCAGCTCACCACCGGAGCTAGCGGTCACAGATACGCAGTATTTT
v_gene: TRBV3-1/TRBV3-2; d_gene: TRBD2; j_gene: TRBJ2-5; abundance: .; CDR3aa: CASSSGPSSGRGETQYF; CDR3nt: TGTGCCAGCAGCTCGGGGCCCTCTAGCGGGAGGGGGGAGACCCAGTACTTC
v_gene: TRBV6-6; d_gene: TRBD1; j_gene: TRBJ1-2; abundance: .; CDR3aa: CASSYGLTGGNGYTF; CDR3nt: TGTGCCAGCAGTTACGGGCTAACAGGGGGCAATGGCTACACCTTC
v_gene: TRBV27; d_gene: .; j_gene: TRBJ2-7; abundance: .; CDR3aa: CASSRGWAAEGQYF; CDR3nt: TGTGCCAGCAGCCGAGGGTGGGCCGCTGAGGGGCAGTACTTC
v_gene: TRBV29-1; d_gene: TRBD2; j_gene: TRBJ2-3; abundance: .; CDR3aa: CSAWTSPRRRTDTQYF; CDR3nt: TGCAGCGCCTGGACTAGCCCGAGGAGAAGAACAGATACGCAGTATTTT
v_gene: TRBV28; d_gene: TRBD1; j_gene: TRBJ1-2; abundance: once; CDR3aa: CASLSGQNNYGYTF; CDR3nt: TGTGCCAGCTTGTCGGGACAGAATAACTATGGCTACACCTTC
v_gene: TRBV19; d_gene: .; j_gene: TRBJ2-2; abundance: .; CDR3aa: CASSAIGAGELFF; CDR3nt: TGTGCCAGTAGTGCAATAGGAGCCGGGGAGCTGTTTTTT
v_gene: TRBV7-8; d_gene: TRBD2; j_gene: TRBJ2-1; abundance: .; CDR3aa: CASSSGLAVNEQFF; CDR3nt: TGTGCCAGCAGCTCCGGACTAGCCGTCAATGAGCAGTTCTTC
v_gene: TRBV7-2; d_gene: .; j_gene: TRBJ2-3; abundance: .; CDR3aa: CASSLSGYTDTQYF; CDR3nt: TGTGCCAGCAGCTTAAGCGGGTACACAGATACGCAGTATTTT
v_gene: TRBV24-1; d_gene: TRBD1; j_gene: TRBJ2-1; abundance: .; CDR3aa: CATSDSVGTEGQTRNEQFF; CDR3nt: TGTGCCACCAGTGATTCAGTAGGGACAGAGGGTCAAACTAGGAATGAGCAGTTCTTC
v_gene: TRBV11-2; d_gene: TRBD2; j_gene: TRBJ2-1; abundance: .; CDR3aa: CASSSLAAISYNEQFF; CDR3nt: TGTGCCAGCAGCTCCCTAGCGGCAATTTCCTACAATGAGCAGTTCTTC
v_gene: TRBV19; d_gene: TRBD2; j_gene: TRBJ2-3; abundance: .; CDR3aa: CASSKREGVTDTQYF; CDR3nt: TGTGCCAGTAGTAAGCGGGAGGGGGTCACAGATACGCAGTATTTT
v_gene: TRBV7-2; d_gene: .; j_gene: TRBJ2-3; abundance: .; CDR3aa: CASSSDRKRTDTQYF; CDR3nt: TGTGCCAGCAGCTCAGACAGAAAACGGACAGATACGCAGTATTTT
v_gene: TRBV18; d_gene: .; j_gene: TRBJ2-5; abundance: once; CDR3aa: CASSPGETQYF; CDR3nt: TGTGCCAGCTCCCCGGGAGAGACCCAGTACTTC
v_gene: TRBV27; d_gene: TRBD2; j_gene: TRBJ2-5; abundance: .; CDR3aa: CASRTSAQETQYF; CDR3nt: TGTGCCAGCAGAACTAGCGCCCAAGAGACCCAGTACTTC
v_gene: TRBV30; d_gene: TRBD2; j_gene: TRBJ2-1; abundance: .; CDR3aa: CAWDPTSGMYNEQFF; CDR3nt: TGTGCCTGGGACCCCACTAGCGGGATGTACAATGAGCAGTTCTTC
v_gene: TRBV19; d_gene: .; j_gene: TRBJ2-1; abundance: .; CDR3aa: CASSIPPRGSNEQFF; CDR3nt: TGTGCCAGTAGTATTCCCCCCAGGGGATCAAATGAGCAGTTCTTC
v_gene: TRBV19; d_gene: TRBD2; j_gene: TRBJ2-6; abundance: .; CDR3aa: CASLRGGRSGANVLTF; CDR3nt: TGTGCCAGTCTTCGCGGGGGACGCTCTGGGGCCAACGTCCTGACTTTC